This is a list of T cell receptor beta chains from one sample in a study of OX40 agonist ivuxolimab in advanced cancers. Data came from immunoSEQ multiplex PCR; TCRdb stores just in-frame clones and leaves some out. The sample contains 37,000 or so clones, almost 80% of which appear only once. Sequencing used CD4+ or CD8+ T cells sorted from blood, obtained in a trial of the OX40 agonist ivuxolimab. Receptor source: an adult with an advanced solid tumor such as melanoma, head and neck, liver or kidney cancer. CDR3s include the opening cysteine and the closing phenylalanine or tryptophan. Each record gives: V gene, J gene, D gene, clone size, CDR3 DNA, CDR3 protein. The D gene is left open where the match is weak. Not all rows give a size; the values are once, few, many and, for expanded clones, a class.

TRBV7-6	TRBJ2-5	NA	NA	TGTGCCAGCAGCGTCAGACAGGCTGCGACCCAGTACTTC	CASSVRQAATQYF
TRBV27	TRBJ2-5	TRBD2	once	TGTGCCAGCAGTCCCCGAGCGGGAGGAGAGACCCAGTACTTC	CASSPRAGGETQYF
TRBV25-1	TRBJ1-1	NA	NA	TGTGCCAGCAGTGAACTCCGTGAAGCTTTCTTT	CASSELREAFF
TRBV28	TRBJ2-3	TRBD2	NA	TGTGCCAGCAGATCTAGCGGGAGGAACACAGATACGCAGTATTTT	CASRSSGRNTDTQYF
TRBV5-4	TRBJ1-1	TRBD1	NA	TGTGCCAGCAGCCATGACAGGGGGCGCACTGAAGCTTTCTTT	CASSHDRGRTEAFF
TRBV9	TRBJ2-7	NA	once	TGTGCCAGCAGCGTAGGGGGGAGTTACGACGAGCAGTACTTC	CASSVGGSYDEQYF
TRBV21-1	TRBJ1-1	NA	NA	TGTGCCAGCAGCAAAGCGCAGGTGGGTGAGAACACTGAAGCTTTCTTT	CASSKAQVGENTEAFF
TRBV10-3	TRBJ2-1	NA	NA	TGTGCCATCAGTGACGGATCCTACAATGAGCAGTTCTTC	CAISDGSYNEQFF
TRBV6-1	TRBJ2-7	NA	NA	TGTGCCAGCAGTTTCACCGCGGGCTACGAGCAGTACTTC	CASSFTAGYEQYF
TRBV19	TRBJ1-2	NA	NA	TGTGCCAGTAGTATACCACGGGCCGGGAAAAACTATGGCTACACCTTC	CASSIPRAGKNYGYTF